The following is a T cell receptor (beta chain) sequence with its context. Its target is unknown. Sequenced by immunoSEQ multiplex PCR; TCRdb stores in-frame clones only, minus some. The repertoire consists of roughly 180,000 clones, with around nine tenths occurring once and the leading ten covering approximately 7.7%. The CDR3 has 15 amino acids. Trimming took off 5 bases at V and 8 bases at J, with 21 bases between the two ends. CDR1 is LNHDA, CDR2 SQIVND, per germline (reference sequence). These data originate in a study of cytomegalovirus exposure and HLA in healthy donors. Points from the study as a whole: The dataset shows that most TCR sequences were rare, while some public TCRs occurred in many donors. Subsequent analysis revealed that first-cohort TCR clusters tended to co-occur in the approximately 120 validation repertoires.

The sample consisted of PBMCs. The TCR was taken from a man aged 30 to 45 in good health and CMV-seropositive. The chain recombines TRBV19 with TRBJ1-2; weak D call: TRBD1 (6 bases). CDR3 coding DNA: TGTGCCAGTAGTGAGCAGGCAGGGGTCTTGGTCGGCTACACCTTC. This encodes CASSEQAGVLVGYTF.